This T cell receptor (beta chain) was documented in a study of T-cell memory formation after mild COVID-19. Overall study context: Largely, the TCR clusters proved donor specific.

V gave up 4 bases and J gave up 0 bases, with 12 bases separating them. The CDR3 spans 15 residues. In germline, CDR1 is SEHNR, CDR2 FQNEAQ (reference sequence). Findings and limits, study-wide: Whether day 37 second-wave clones are SARS-CoV-2-specific was not confirmed.

TCRalpha and TCRbeta libraries used 5'RACE with constant-segment primers and UMIs. TCRdb itself ran the 5' RACE reads through MiXCR, one entry per CDR3 protein. The data show 100,000 to 130,000 distinct CDR3 sequences, 13% to 15% seen once. The sample holds a few counts of this clonotype. Its antigen is not known. This TCR derives from a man between 18 and 35 years old who had mild COVID-19 (a few samples of this study predate the infection). Cell type and time point are not known. The sample consisted of PBMCs or a T cell subset sorted from them (not recorded which). The V and J genes are TRBV7-9 and TRBJ2-5; unclear D gene. The CDR3 spells CASSSILKDQETQYF. CDR3 nucleotides: TGTGCCAGCAGCTCCATTTTAAAAGACCAAGAGACCCAGTACTTC.